This T cell receptor beta chain was captured by sequencing in a study of cytomegalovirus exposure and HLA in healthy donors. The CDR3 has 14 amino acids. After removal of 4 bases from V and 6 bases from J, the junction contained 5 bases not matched to a gene. Germline CDR1 SGHRS, CDR2 YFSETQ. 60 Vbeta and 13 Jbeta primers were used in PCR. Clones were read by immunoSEQ multiplex PCR, and TCRdb kept only the in-frame ones, dropping some. Among 150,000 to 200,000 clones listed, about 88% were seen once. Study outcomes and limitations: TCR beta V- and J-gene trimming was later associated with a missense DCLRE1C variant.

This clone was detected once. The antigen is not known. The chain combines TRBV5-1 with TRBJ2-3, with 10 bases that match TRBD1. This clonotype was obtained from a man aged 18 to 29 in good health and CMV-seropositive. The sample consisted of PBMCs. The CDR3 coding sequence is TGCGCCAGCAGCGTGACAGGGGGCGCGGATACGCAGTATTTT. It codes for CASSVTGGADTQYF.